These T cell receptor beta chains were read from a single sample in a study of identical twins. MiXCR, run by TCRdb on the 5' RACE reads, gives a single entry per CDR3 protein. The repertoire holds 200,000 or so distinct CDR3 sequences, with approximately 8.3% as singletons. This same sample was also taken into another study, of yellow fever vaccine responses in identical twins.

Sample: memory (CD45RO+) T cells sorted from blood. The receptors come from a woman between 18 and 29 years old in good health. The CDR3 runs from the conserved cysteine through the conserved F or W. D genes are given only for firm matches. The size of a clone is reported for some rows only, either as once, few or many, or as a class for expanded clones.

DNA: TGTGCCAGCAGCCCCACTAAGCCCTACGAGCAGTACTTC; CDR3: CASSPTKPYEQYF; D: NA; J: TRBJ2-7; V: TRBV7-9; size: NA
DNA: TGCAGTGCGGAGACAGGGGAGTACGAGCAGTACTTC; CDR3: CSAETGEYEQYF; D: TRBD1; J: TRBJ2-7; V: TRBV20-1; size: many
DNA: TGCAGCGTTGCACAGGGTCAAGAGACCCAGTACTTC; CDR3: CSVAQGQETQYF; D: NA; J: TRBJ2-5; V: TRBV29-1; size: many
DNA: TGTGCCATGGGGACTACCCAAGAGACCCAGTACTTC; CDR3: CAMGTTQETQYF; D: TRBD2; J: TRBJ2-5; V: TRBV10-3; size: NA
DNA: TGCAGTGCTAATTCAGGGGAGGATAGCAATCAGCCCCAGCATTTT; CDR3: CSANSGEDSNQPQHF; D: NA; J: TRBJ1-5; V: TRBV20-1; size: NA
DNA: TGCAGTGGGACTAGAGGCCACCCTGAGCAGTTCTTC; CDR3: CSGTRGHPEQFF; D: TRBD2; J: TRBJ2-1; V: TRBV20-1; size: NA
DNA: TGTGCCAGCAGTCGACAGGGGGCATATACTGAAGCTTCCTTT; CDR3: CASSRQGAYTEASF; D: TRBD1; J: TRBJ1-1; V: TRBV5-6; size: NA
DNA: TGTGCCAGCAGCTTCACTAGCGGGAGGCTGAATGAGCAGTTCTTC; CDR3: CASSFTSGRLNEQFF; D: TRBD2; J: TRBJ2-1; V: TRBV7-2; size: NA
DNA: TGTGCCAGTGCCTTTGTTTCTCCAGAGACCCAGTACTTC; CDR3: CASAFVSPETQYF; D: NA; J: TRBJ2-5; V: TRBV28; size: NA
DNA: TGCGCCAGCAGCCAAGGTCCTTCGCGCTACATTCAGTACTTC; CDR3: CASSQGPSRYIQYF; D: NA; J: TRBJ2-4; V: TRBV4-3; size: NA
DNA: TGTGCCAGCAGCTTAGGAGGCGGGAGGGCCTACGAGCAGTACTTC; CDR3: CASSLGGGRAYEQYF; D: TRBD2; J: TRBJ2-7; V: TRBV7-2; size: many
DNA: TGCAGTGCTAGAGCTGGTAGCACAGATACGCAGTATTTT; CDR3: CSARAGSTDTQYF; D: NA; J: TRBJ2-3; V: TRBV20-1; size: few
DNA: TGCGCCAGCAGCCGGCAAGCGGGAGGCTACGAGCAGTACTTC; CDR3: CASSRQAGGYEQYF; D: TRBD2; J: TRBJ2-7; V: TRBV4-1; size: many
DNA: TGTGCCAGCAGCTTAGGGATGGGACAGGTCCACGAGCAGTACTTC; CDR3: CASSLGMGQVHEQYF; D: TRBD1; J: TRBJ2-7; V: TRBV11-2; size: few
DNA: TGTGCCAGCAGCTCCCAGACCGTCTCTGGAAACACCATATATTTT; CDR3: CASSSQTVSGNTIYF; D: NA; J: TRBJ1-3; V: TRBV12-3/TRBV12-4; size: few
DNA: TGTGCCAGCATTACCCCGGGGAGGACTCGGACGGGTGAAGCTTTCTTT; CDR3: CASITPGRTRTGEAFF; D: NA; J: TRBJ1-1; V: TRBV12-3/TRBV12-4; size: many
DNA: TGCGCCTCGTGGGACCCCGGGTCGGATACGCAGTATTTT; CDR3: CASWDPGSDTQYF; D: NA; J: TRBJ2-3; V: TRBV5-1; size: many
DNA: TGTGCCAGCAGCCGGGACGGCGCCTACGAGCAGTACTTC; CDR3: CASSRDGAYEQYF; D: NA; J: TRBJ2-7; V: TRBV12-3/TRBV12-4; size: many
DNA: TGTGCCAGCAGCTTACGAGGATTTAATGTTGAGCAGTTCTTC; CDR3: CASSLRGFNVEQFF; D: NA; J: TRBJ2-1; V: TRBV7-2; size: few
DNA: TGCGCCAGCAGCTTTCTGGCTAGCGGGAGAATTGCCGGGGAGCTGTTTTTT; CDR3: CASSFLASGRIAGELFF; D: TRBD2; J: TRBJ2-2; V: TRBV5-1; size: few
DNA: TGCGCCAGCACCTACCAGGGTAAAGATACGCAGTATTTT; CDR3: CASTYQGKDTQYF; D: NA; J: TRBJ2-3; V: TRBV5-1; size: many
DNA: TGCAGTGCTAGAGAAGATTGGCTAGCGGGAGCTTACGAGCAGTACTTC; CDR3: CSAREDWLAGAYEQYF; D: TRBD2; J: TRBJ2-7; V: TRBV20-1; size: NA
DNA: TGCGCCAGCAGCCAAGATCACAGGGCTATCCACAATGAGCAGTTCTTC; CDR3: CASSQDHRAIHNEQFF; D: NA; J: TRBJ2-1; V: TRBV4-3; size: NA
DNA: TGTGCCAGCAGTCTCCCCTTAGCGGGAGGCCACGAGCAGTACTTC; CDR3: CASSLPLAGGHEQYF; D: TRBD2; J: TRBJ2-7; V: TRBV27; size: NA
DNA: TGTGCCAGCAGTTCCCATAAACCCACTAGCGGGAGAGTCCACGAGCAGTACTTC; CDR3: CASSSHKPTSGRVHEQYF; D: TRBD2; J: TRBJ2-7; V: TRBV27; size: few
DNA: TGCAGTGCTAGGTCTTATAACAGGAGACAGAACACTGAAGCTTTCTTT; CDR3: CSARSYNRRQNTEAFF; D: NA; J: TRBJ1-1; V: TRBV20-1; size: NA
DNA: TGCAGTGCTAGTGCGGGAGCAACAGATACGCAGTATTTT; CDR3: CSASAGATDTQYF; D: TRBD2; J: TRBJ2-3; V: TRBV20-1; size: many
DNA: TGTGCCAGCAGTTACGCGTCAGGGGAGGGAGGTACGCAGTATTTT; CDR3: CASSYASGEGGTQYF; D: NA; J: TRBJ2-3; V: TRBV6-5; size: NA